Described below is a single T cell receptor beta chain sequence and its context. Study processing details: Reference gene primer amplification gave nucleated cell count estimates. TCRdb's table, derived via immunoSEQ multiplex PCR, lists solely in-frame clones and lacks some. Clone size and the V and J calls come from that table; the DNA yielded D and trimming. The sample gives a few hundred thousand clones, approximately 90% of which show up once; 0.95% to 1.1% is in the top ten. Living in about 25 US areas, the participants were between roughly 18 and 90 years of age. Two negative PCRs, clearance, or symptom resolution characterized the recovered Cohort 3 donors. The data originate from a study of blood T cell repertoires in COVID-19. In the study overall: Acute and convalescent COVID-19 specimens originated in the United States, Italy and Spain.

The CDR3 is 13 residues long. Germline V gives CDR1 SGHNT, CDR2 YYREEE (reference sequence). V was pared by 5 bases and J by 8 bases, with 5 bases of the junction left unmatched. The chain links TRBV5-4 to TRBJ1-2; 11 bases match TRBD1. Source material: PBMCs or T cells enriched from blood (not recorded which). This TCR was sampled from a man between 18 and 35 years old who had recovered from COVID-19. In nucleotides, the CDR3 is TGTGCCAGCAGGGGGACAGGGGGGGGCGGCTACACCTTC. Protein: CASRGTGGGGYTF.